A single sample gave rise to the 32 T cell receptor beta chains below, sequenced in a study of T cell changes during pregnancy in multiple sclerosis (dated by TCRdb to about 2019). Libraries were made using the immunoSEQ multiplex PCR assay. In its TCRdb copy, this immuneACCESS table keeps in-frame sequences only and misses some clones. Where compared with another copy, unresolved V genes explain less than half of these, and the others have no known cause. Across this sample there are 35,000 or so clones, with 92% seen only once. The leading ten clones occupy 0.47% of the sample. The sequenced sample was CD4+ T cells from peripheral blood mononuclear cells, obtained after pregnancy. The source of these receptors is a female donor with multiple sclerosis, enrolled in a pregnancy study.

This sequence joins TRBV5-4 and TRBJ2-1, with D tentatively TRBD1 (6 bases). The V end lost 1 base, the J end lost 7 bases, and 15 bases lay between the germline ends. Germline CDR1 reads SGHNT; CDR2 reads YYREEE (reference sequence). This CDR3 spans 15 amino acids. The CDR3 bases are TGTGCCAGCAGCTTGATGGGGAACAGGGTTAATGAGCAGTTCTTC. It codes for CASSLMGNRVNEQFF.

The chain combines TRBV28 with TRBJ1-4; no clear D gene. CDR1 and CDR2 (germline): MDHEN, SYDVKM. The CDR3 is made up of 13 amino acids. Trimming removed 10 bases from V and 4 bases from J, with 13 bases in between. Here the CDR3 reads CATLPGLNEKLFF. For the CDR3, the DNA is TGTGCCACCCTCCCCGGTCTTAATGAAAAACTGTTTTTT. Using reference TRBV28 and TRBJ1-4 for the parts outside the CDR3, the full variable domain is DVKVTQSSRYLVKRTGEKVFLECVQDMDHENMFWYRQDPGLGLRLIYFSYDVKMKEKGDIPEGYSVSREKKERFSLILESASTNQTSMYLCATLPGLNEKLFFGSGTQLSVL.

This chain joins TRBV9 and TRBJ2-2; 11 bases match TRBD1. This CDR3 is built from 16 residues. After removal of 2 bases from V and 3 bases from J, the junction contained 3 bases not matched to a gene. Germline CDR1 is SGDLS and CDR2 is YYNGEE. The CDR3 sequence is CASSVQGQGDTGELFF. CDR3 in DNA: TGTGCCAGCAGCGTCCAGGGACAGGGGGACACCGGGGAGCTGTTTTTT.

The V gene is TRBV5-1, the J gene TRBJ1-4, with D perhaps matching TRBD1 (6 bases). The CDR3 is made up of 16 amino acids. In germline, CDR1 is SGHRS, CDR2 YFSETQ. Trimming took 4 bases from V and 7 from J, leaving 20 bases between them. This CDR3 reads CASSPDAGGVGEKLFF. DNA of the CDR3: TGCGCCAGCAGCCCGGATGCGGGGGGCGTTGGTGAAAAACTGTTTTTT.

The V and J genes are TRBV7-8 and TRBJ2-5, with 7 bases matching TRBD2. The trim removed 5 bases at V and 5 bases at J, leaving 14 bases unmatched. The CDR3 loop spans 16 amino acids. Germline V gene sequence: CDR1 SGHVS, CDR2 FQNEAQ. In DNA form, the CDR3 reads TGTGCCAGCAGCCGCCGGACTAGTGGTTTAGGCGAGACCCAGTACTTC. Translating gives CASSRRTSGLGETQYF.

V and J are TRBV5-1 and TRBJ1-1; 10 nucleotides match TRBD1. V shed 4 bases and J 5 bases; nucleotides not matched to a gene: 8. Germline V CDR1 and CDR2: SGHRS, YFSETQ. This CDR3 has 15 amino acids. The CDR3 loop is CASSLTGTGVTEAFF. The DNA for the CDR3 is TGCGCCAGCAGCCTCACCGGGACAGGGGTTACTGAAGCTTTCTTT. Drawing the rest from reference TRBV5-1 and TRBJ1-1, the complete variable domain is KAGVTQTPRYLIKTRGQQVTLSCSPISGHRSVSWYQQTPGQGLQFLFEYFSETQRNKGNFPGRFSGRQFSNSRSEMNVSTLELGDSALYLCASSLTGTGVTEAFFGQGTRLTVV.

This rearrangement joins TRBV7-3 to TRBJ1-2, with D possibly being TRBD1 (5 bases). CDR1 SGHTA and CDR2 FQGTGA come from the germline V gene. The V gene lost 0 bases and the J gene lost 4 bases, with 12 bases spanning the gap. CDR3 size: 15 residues. CDR3 sequence: CASSLTGEATYGYTF. The CDR3 bases are TGTGCCAGCAGCTTAACAGGGGAAGCCACCTATGGCTACACCTTC.

The chain is built from TRBV29-1 and TRBJ2-7; 14 positions agree with TRBD2. V shed 6 bases, J shed 2 bases, and the junction held 9 bases outside the gene matches. From germline, CDR1 is SQVTM and CDR2 ANQGSEA. The CDR3 has 16 residues. The CDR3 DNA follows: TGCAGCGTCGTGGGACTAGCGGGAGCCCCCCCCTACGAGCAGTACTTC. Translation: CSVVGLAGAPPYEQYF.

The genes are TRBV6-5 and TRBJ1-2; 10 nucleotides match TRBD1. There are 14 residues in the CDR3. Germline V CDR1 and CDR2: MNHEY, SVGAGI. The trim removed 7 bases at V and 4 bases at J, leaving 6 bases unmatched. The CDR3 reads CASTRTGGGYGYTF. The DNA for the CDR3 is TGTGCCAGCACCCGGACAGGGGGTGGCTATGGCTACACCTTC.

This clone was recorded only once. V is TRBV10-3 and J is TRBJ1-1, with D tentatively TRBD1 (5 bases). V gave up 6 bases and J gave up 0 bases, with 11 bases separating them. CDR1 ENHRY and CDR2 SYGVKD come from the germline V gene. The CDR3 has 14 residues. This CDR3 reads CAISQQAVNTEAFF. The CDR3 DNA reads as TGTGCCATCAGCCAACAGGCGGTGAACACTGAAGCTTTCTTT.

The chain employs TRBV11-2 and TRBJ2-7; D may be TRBD1 (6 bases). Germline lookup yields CDR1 SGHAT and CDR2 FQNNGV. The germline V and J ends were trimmed by 5 bases and 1 base, with 15 bases remaining between them. The CDR3 totals 15 residues. DNA of the CDR3: TGTGCCAGCAGCCGCCTGACAGGTGCTTCCTACGAGCAGTACTTC. Translating gives CASSRLTGASYEQYF.

The gene calls are TRBV6-5 and TRBJ1-5; 7 bases are shared with TRBD1. J lost 4 bases, V lost 5 bases, and 5 bases had no gene match. Germline V CDR1 and CDR2: MNHEY, SVGAGI. The CDR3 is made up of 14 amino acids. In DNA form, the CDR3 reads TGTGCCAGCAGTCGACAGGGAGGAAATCAGCCCCAGCATTTT. It is translated as CASSRQGGNQPQHF.

The chain recombines TRBV10-3 with TRBJ2-1; 8 positions agree with TRBD2. V dropped 6 bases and J dropped 0; count of bases not matched to a gene: 4. This CDR3 spans 15 amino acids. Germline assignment: CDR1 ENHRY and CDR2 SYGVKD. CDR3 sequence (DNA): TGTGCCATCAGGGAAAGCGGGAGCTCCTACAATGAGCAGTTCTTC. Translation: CAIRESGSSYNEQFF.

This clone was picked up one time. V is TRBV29-1 and J is TRBJ2-1; the D gene is possibly TRBD2 (7 bases). The CDR3 is made up of 12 amino acids. The V end lost 7 bases, the J end lost 8 bases, and 15 bases lay between the germline ends. Germline CDR1 SQVTM, CDR2 ANQGSEA. The CDR3 here is CSDARGGYEQFF. CDR3 nucleotides: TGCAGCGACGCTAGGGGGGGGTATGAGCAGTTCTTC.

This clone occurred once. The CDR3 sequence is CASSSGTSGAQETQYF. Here the CDR3 DNA reads TGCGCCAGCAGCTCCGGGACTAGCGGGGCCCAAGAGACCCAGTACTTC. V gene TRBV5-1 combines with J gene TRBJ2-5; 13 bases map to TRBD2. V lost 3 bases to trimming and J lost 1 base; unmatched junction nucleotides: 3. This CDR3 is built from 16 residues. CDR1 is SGHRS, CDR2 YFSETQ, per germline.

This chain joins TRBV15 and TRBJ1-1; D unclear. V lost 0 bases to trimming and J lost 2 bases, with 4 bases between them. Germline V gives CDR1 LNHNV, CDR2 YYDKDF (reference sequence). The CDR3 consists of 13 residues. The CDR3 reads CATSRDPNTEAFF. The DNA of the CDR3 is TGTGCCACCAGCAGAGATCCTAACACTGAAGCTTTCTTT.

The chain carries TRBV11-2 and TRBJ2-2; the D gene is possibly TRBD1 (7 bases). V was cut by 5 bases and J by 1 base, with 14 bases left in between. From germline, CDR1 is SGHAT and CDR2 FQNNGV. CDR3 size: 16 residues. CDR3: CASSLQGGGNTGELFF. CDR3 DNA: TGTGCCAGCAGCCTGCAGGGGGGAGGGAACACCGGGGAGCTGTTTTTT.

This chain joins TRBV12-2 and TRBJ1-1; the table gives TRBD1 as D, unverified against the DNA. TRBV12-2 is given as a pseudogene. CDR3 length: 12 residues. This CDR3 is CASRLGQRVSFF. CDR3 nucleotide sequence: TGTGCAAGTCGCCTTGGACAGAGGGTGTCTTTCTTT.

The gene calls are TRBV5-5 and TRBJ2-5, with 8 bases lining up with TRBD1. From germline, CDR1 is SGHKS and CDR2 YYEKEE (reference sequence). The CDR3 extends over 15 amino acids. Trimming at V came to 3 bases and at J to 1 base, leaving 5 bases not matched to a gene. The CDR3 reads CASSSLTGGQETQYF. The CDR3 DNA reads as TGTGCCAGCAGCTCGCTTACAGGGGGCCAAGAGACCCAGTACTTC.

This clone came up once. This chain connects TRBV29-1 to TRBJ2-5; 8 nucleotides agree with TRBD1. Germline CDR1 and CDR2: SQVTM and ANQGSEA. V shed 7 bases, J shed 7 bases, and the junction held 11 bases outside the gene matches. The CDR3 has 13 residues. CDR3 sequence (DNA): TGCAGCGCCGCAGGGACAGGCCTTGGGACCCAGTACTTC. This translates into CSAAGTGLGTQYF.

This chain links TRBV7-6 with TRBJ2-2; 8 bases match TRBD1. The V gene's germline CDR1 is SGHVS and CDR2 FNYEAQ. V lost 1 base to trimming and J lost 5 bases; unmatched junction nucleotides: 0. This CDR3 comprises 14 residues. DNA of the CDR3: TGTGCCAGCAGCTTAGGACAGGGGACCGGGGAGCTGTTTTTT. Encoded protein: CASSLGQGTGELFF.

The V call is TRBV15, the J call TRBJ1-5; unclear D gene. Germline V CDR1 and CDR2: LNHNV, YYDKDF (reference sequence). The V gene lost 5 bases and the J gene lost 4 bases, with 15 bases spanning the gap. This CDR3 comprises 15 residues. The DNA for the CDR3 is TGTGCCACCAGCCCACCGGGAGTGCTAAATCAGCCCCAGCATTTT. This translates into CATSPPGVLNQPQHF.

The chain is built from TRBV6-5 and TRBJ2-5; 7 nucleotides align to TRBD1. Germline V gives CDR1 MNHEY, CDR2 SVGAGI. The ends lost 6 bases at V and 7 bases at J; junction bases unmatched: 14. The CDR3 length is 15 residues. In DNA form, the CDR3 reads TGTGCCAGCAGCAGGTCGGGGACAGACCGGTCGACCCAGTACTTC. Translated: CASSRSGTDRSTQYF.

This chain connects TRBV5-1 to TRBJ2-2; possibly TRBD1 for D (5 bases). Germline values: CDR1 SGHRS, CDR2 YFSETQ. Deletions cut 1 base from V and 4 bases from J, with 11 bases between. The CDR3 consists of 15 residues. As DNA, the CDR3 is TGCGCCAGCAGCTTGATGCAGGGTAGCACCGGGGAGCTGTTTTTT. Protein sequence: CASSLMQGSTGELFF.

This sequence joins TRBV6-1 and TRBJ2-1, with 12 bases identical to TRBD2. The junction had 7 bases not matched to a gene; V was cut back by 6 bases and J by 7 bases. CDR3 length: 15 residues. Germline V gene lookup returns CDR1 MNHNS and CDR2 SASEGT. CDR3 DNA sequence: TGTGCCAGCAGCGCTAGCGGGAGGGCCGGGAATGAGCAGTTCTTC. This encodes CASSASGRAGNEQFF.

The chain carries TRBV5-1 and TRBJ2-7; no firm D call. The germline CDR1 and CDR2 sequences are SGHRS and YFSETQ. Trimming cost V 0 bases and J 0 bases, with 10 bases left between them. The CDR3 loop spans 15 amino acids. CDR3 protein: CASSLGADLSYEQYF. The CDR3 region has the DNA TGCGCCAGCAGCTTGGGTGCGGATCTCTCCTACGAGCAGTACTTC.

This clone has a handful of counts. The rearrangement uses TRBV5-4 and TRBJ2-2; 7 bases are a match to TRBD2. CDR1 is SGHNT, CDR2 YYREEE, per germline (reference sequence). The CDR3 has 15 amino acids. V trimming: 4 bases; J trimming: 5 bases; junction bases outside the gene matches: 8. The CDR3 nucleotides are TGTGCCAGCAGCGCTCTAGGGACTACTACCGGGGAGCTGTTTTTT. Its translation is CASSALGTTTGELFF.

J is TRBJ2-3 and V is TRBV9, with D possibly matching TRBD1 (5 bases). CDR1 SGDLS and CDR2 YYNGEE come from the germline V gene. V was clipped by 3 bases and J by 2 bases, with 10 bases between them. The CDR3 runs to 14 residues. CDR3 DNA sequence: TGTGCCAGCAGCGGAAGGGGCTTCACAGATACGCAGTATTTT. This translates into CASSGRGFTDTQYF.

V is TRBV2 and J is TRBJ2-7; D may be TRBD2 (6 bases). Germline V gene lookup returns CDR1 SNHLY and CDR2 FYNNEI. CDR3 size: 14 residues. V gave up 9 bases and J gave up 1 base, with 16 bases separating them. The CDR3 region has the DNA TGTGCCAGTCGTCCCGGGACTCCATCCTACGAGCAGTACTTC. Its protein product is CASRPGTPSYEQYF. Based on the CDR3 plus reference TRBV2 and TRBJ2-7, the full variable domain is EPEVTQTPSHQVTQMGQEVILRCVPISNHLYFYWYRQILGQKVEFLVSFYNNEISEKSEIFDDQFSVERPDGSNFTLKIRSTKLEDSAMYFCASRPGTPSYEQYFGPGTRLTVT.

This chain uses TRBV7-3 with TRBJ1-1; 7 bases fit TRBD1. The CDR3 spans 14 residues. Germline V gene data show CDR1 as SGHTA and CDR2 as FQGTGA. J was trimmed by 4 bases and V by 5 bases; bases with no gene match: 7. The CDR3: CASSPTGVRTEAFF. The CDR3 DNA sequence: TGTGCCAGCAGCCCTACAGGGGTTCGCACTGAAGCTTTCTTT.

V and J are TRBV12-5 and TRBJ2-1; 7 bases agree with TRBD2. Germline V CDR1 and CDR2: LGHNT, FRNRAP. V shed 6 bases, J shed 3 bases, and the junction held 5 bases outside the gene matches. There are 14 residues in the CDR3. In nucleotides, the CDR3 is TGTGCTAGTGGCCGGGAGGCAAACTACAATGAGCAGTTCTTC. As protein: CASGREANYNEQFF.

J is TRBJ1-1 and V is TRBV7-6; 9 bases are a match to TRBD1. CDR3 size: 15 residues. CDR1 and CDR2 (germline): SGHVS, FNYEAQ. J gave up 0 bases and V 5 bases, and 4 bases lay outside the gene matches. CDR3 sequence: CASSGQGRLNTEAFF. In DNA, the CDR3 is TGTGCCAGCAGCGGACAGGGGCGGCTGAACACTGAAGCTTTCTTT.